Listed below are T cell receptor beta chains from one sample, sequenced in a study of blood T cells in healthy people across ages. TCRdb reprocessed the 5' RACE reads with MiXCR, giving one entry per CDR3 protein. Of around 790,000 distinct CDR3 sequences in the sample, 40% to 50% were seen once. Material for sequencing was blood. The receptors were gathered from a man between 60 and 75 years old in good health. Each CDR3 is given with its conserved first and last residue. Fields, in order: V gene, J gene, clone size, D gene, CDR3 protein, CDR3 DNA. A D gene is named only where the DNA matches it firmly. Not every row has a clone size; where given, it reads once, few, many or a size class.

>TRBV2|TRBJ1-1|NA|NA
CATRIGGITEAFF
TGTGCCACTAGGATAGGTGGTATCACTGAAGCTTTCTTT
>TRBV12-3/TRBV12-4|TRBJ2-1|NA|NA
CASSPAAHEQFF
TGTGCCAGCAGCCCGGCGGCCCATGAGCAGTTCTTC
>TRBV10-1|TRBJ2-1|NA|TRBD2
CASSERAGGLNEQFF
TGCGCCAGCAGTGAGCGGGCGGGGGGGCTGAATGAGCAGTTCTTC
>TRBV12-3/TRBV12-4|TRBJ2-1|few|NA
CASSRDNRGQFF
TGTGCCAGCAGCCGAGACAACCGAGGCCAGTTCTTC
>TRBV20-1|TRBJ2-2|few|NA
CSARSRTVNTGELFF
TGCAGTGCTAGATCAAGGACTGTTAACACCGGGGAGCTGTTTTTT
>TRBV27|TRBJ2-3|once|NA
CASSFPSDTQYF
TGTGCCAGCAGTTTCCCCTCCGATACGCAGTATTTT
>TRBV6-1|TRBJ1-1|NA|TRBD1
CASIKAGGREAFF
TGTGCCAGCATCAAAGCAGGGGGTCGGGAAGCTTTCTTT
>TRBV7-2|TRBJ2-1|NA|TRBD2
CASSPRIAGSSYNEQFF
TGTGCCAGCAGCCCACGAATAGCGGGGAGCTCCTACAATGAGCAGTTCTTC
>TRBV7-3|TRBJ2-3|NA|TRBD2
CASSSTSGEVDTQYF
TGTGCCAGCAGCTCGACTAGCGGGGAGGTAGATACGCAGTATTTT
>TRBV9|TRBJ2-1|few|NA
CASSPRGASGYNEQFF
TGTGCCAGCAGCCCAAGGGGGGCTAGCGGATACAATGAGCAGTTCTTC
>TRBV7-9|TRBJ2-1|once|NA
CASSLAGPSHSYNEQFF
TGTGCCAGCAGCTTAGCGGGCCCCTCCCACTCCTACAATGAGCAGTTCTTC
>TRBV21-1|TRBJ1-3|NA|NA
CASSKIQGDGNTIYF
TGTGCCAGCAGCAAGATACAGGGGGATGGAAACACCATATATTTT
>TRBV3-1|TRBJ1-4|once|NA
CASSPLQGWGKLFF
TGTGCCAGCAGCCCGCTACAGGGTTGGGGAAAACTGTTTTTT
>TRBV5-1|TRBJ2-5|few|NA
CASSFGLDGWETQYF
TGCGCCAGCAGCTTCGGATTGGATGGATGGGAGACCCAGTACTTC
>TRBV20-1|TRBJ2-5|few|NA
CSAREWGLGETQYF
TGCAGTGCTAGAGAATGGGGCTTAGGGGAGACCCAGTACTTC
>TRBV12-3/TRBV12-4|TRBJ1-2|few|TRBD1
CASSSRQGNGYTF
TGTGCCAGCAGTTCAAGACAGGGCAATGGCTACACCTTC
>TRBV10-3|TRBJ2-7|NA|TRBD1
CAISSLGTGGSSYEQYF
TGTGCCATCAGTTCCCTGGGGACAGGGGGGAGCTCCTACGAGCAGTACTTC
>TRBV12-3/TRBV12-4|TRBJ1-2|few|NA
CASSSGGRGHGYTF
TGTGCCAGCAGCTCTGGGGGGAGGGGACATGGCTACACCTTC
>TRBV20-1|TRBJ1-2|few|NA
CSAREGWGYTF
TGCAGTGCTAGAGAGGGCTGGGGCTACACCTTC
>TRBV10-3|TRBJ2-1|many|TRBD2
CAISETSGGSNEQFF
TGTGCCATCAGTGAAACTAGCGGGGGTAGCAATGAGCAGTTCTTC
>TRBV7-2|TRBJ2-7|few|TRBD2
CASSPAGGNYEQYF
TGTGCCAGCAGCCCCGCCGGGGGGAACTACGAGCAGTACTTC
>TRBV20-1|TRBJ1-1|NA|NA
CSAKGGGAFF
TGCAGTGCGAAGGGAGGTGGAGCTTTCTTT
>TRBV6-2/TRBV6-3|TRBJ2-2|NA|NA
CASRQNTGELFF
TGTGCCAGCAGGCAGAACACCGGGGAGCTGTTTTTT
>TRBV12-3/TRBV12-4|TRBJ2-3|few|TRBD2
CASSPTSGGQDTQYF
TGTGCCAGCAGTCCTACTAGCGGAGGGCAAGATACGCAGTATTTT
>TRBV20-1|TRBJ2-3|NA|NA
CSAERETSDTQYF
TGCAGTGCCGAACGTGAGACATCAGATACGCAGTATTTT
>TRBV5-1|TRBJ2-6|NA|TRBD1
CASSLDRGVSGANVLTF
TGCGCCAGCAGCTTGGACAGGGGGGTCTCTGGGGCCAACGTCCTGACTTTC
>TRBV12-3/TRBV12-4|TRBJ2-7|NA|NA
CASSPPLSYEQYF
TGTGCCAGCAGTCCCCCTCTGAGCTACGAGCAGTACTTC
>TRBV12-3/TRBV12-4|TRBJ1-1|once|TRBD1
CASRPTGVPTEAFF
TGTGCCAGCAGGCCTACAGGGGTTCCCACTGAAGCTTTCTTT
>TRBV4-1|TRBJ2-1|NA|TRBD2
CASSQLLAGGSGEQFF
TGCGCCAGCAGCCAACTCCTAGCGGGGGGTTCGGGTGAGCAGTTCTTC
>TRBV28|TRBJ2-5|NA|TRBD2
CASSLGLAGGMEETQYF
TGTGCCAGCAGTTTGGGGCTAGCGGGGGGGATGGAAGAGACCCAGTACTTC
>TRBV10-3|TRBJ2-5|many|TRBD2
CATGTSGPQETQYF
TGTGCCACCGGGACTAGCGGCCCGCAAGAGACCCAGTACTTC
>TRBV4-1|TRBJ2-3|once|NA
CASSPGPLTDTQYF
TGCGCCAGCAGCCCAGGGCCACTTACAGATACGCAGTATTTT
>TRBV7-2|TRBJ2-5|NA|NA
CASSPRYSGRQETQYF
TGTGCCAGCAGCCCGAGGTACTCAGGGCGGCAAGAGACCCAGTACTTC
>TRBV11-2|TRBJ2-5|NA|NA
CASSPEWKGTQYF
TGTGCCAGCAGCCCCGAGTGGAAGGGGACCCAGTACTTC
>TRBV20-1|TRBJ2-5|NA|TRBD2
CSAAFGGGAQETQYF
TGCAGTGCTGCTTTCGGCGGGGGGGCCCAAGAGACCCAGTACTTC
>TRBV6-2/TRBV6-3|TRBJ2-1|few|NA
CASSYPGGGAFEQFF
TGTGCCAGCAGTTACCCCGGAGGGGGGGCGTTTGAGCAGTTCTTC
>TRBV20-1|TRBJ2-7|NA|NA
CSAVSRLRAEQYF
TGCAGTGCCGTTTCCCGCCTTAGAGCCGAGCAGTACTTC
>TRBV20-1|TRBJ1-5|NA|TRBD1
CSARPRGSNQPQHF
TGCAGTGCTAGACCCAGGGGGAGCAATCAGCCCCAGCATTTT
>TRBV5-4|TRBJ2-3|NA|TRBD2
CASSGAGDSTDTQYF
TGTGCCAGCAGCGGAGCGGGGGATAGCACAGATACGCAGTATTTT
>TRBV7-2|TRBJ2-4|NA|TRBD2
CASSFTSVGELYF
TGTGCCAGCAGCTTCACTAGCGTTGGCGAGCTGTACTTC
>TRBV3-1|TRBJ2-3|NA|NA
CASSQLGPTDTQYF
TGTGCCAGCAGCCAACTCGGCCCCACAGATACGCAGTATTTT
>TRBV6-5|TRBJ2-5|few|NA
CASSYDGETQYF
TGTGCCAGCAGTTACGATGGGGAGACCCAGTACTTC
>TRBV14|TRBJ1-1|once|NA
CASSQVYEPEAFF
TGTGCCAGCAGCCAAGTGTACGAGCCTGAAGCTTTCTTT
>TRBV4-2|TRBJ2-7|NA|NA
CASSQERAARGKYF
TGTGCCAGCAGCCAAGAAAGAGCGGCTCGGGGGAAGTACTTC